This TCR beta chain is from a study of control samples from healthy donors and cancer patients. Profiled with immunoSEQ multiplex PCR; TCRdb holds only in-frame clones, not every one. The data show about 98,000 clones, approximately 82% seen once. CDR1 is LGHDT and CDR2 is YNNKEL in the germline V gene (reference sequence). The CDR3 has 15 residues. With V trimmed by 4 bases and J by 5 bases, 5 bases remained unmatched. This clone occurred a few times. The receptor comes from a man between 60 and 70 years old in good health. The chain joins TRBV3-1 (or the pseudogene TRBV3-2) to TRBJ2-3; 11 bases map to TRBD2. The specimen was blood. In DNA form, the CDR3 reads TGTGCCAGCAGCCGACTAGCGGGAACCGAAGATACGCAGTATTTT. As protein: CASSRLAGTEDTQYF.